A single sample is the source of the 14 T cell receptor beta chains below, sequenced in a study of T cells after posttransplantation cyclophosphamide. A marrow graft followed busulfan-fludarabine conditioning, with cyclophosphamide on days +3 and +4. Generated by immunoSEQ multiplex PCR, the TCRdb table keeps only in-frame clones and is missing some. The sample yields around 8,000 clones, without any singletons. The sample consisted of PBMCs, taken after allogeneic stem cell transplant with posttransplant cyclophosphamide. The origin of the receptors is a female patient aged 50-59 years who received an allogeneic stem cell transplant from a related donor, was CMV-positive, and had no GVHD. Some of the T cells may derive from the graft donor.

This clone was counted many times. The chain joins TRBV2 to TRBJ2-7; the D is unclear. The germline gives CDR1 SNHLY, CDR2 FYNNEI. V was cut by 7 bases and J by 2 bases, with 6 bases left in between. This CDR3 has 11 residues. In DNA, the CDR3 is TGTGCCAGCATGGCAGCCTACGAGCAGTACTTC. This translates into CASMAAYEQYF. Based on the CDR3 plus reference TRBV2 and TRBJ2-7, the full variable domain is EPEVTQTPSHQVTQMGQEVILRCVPISNHLYFYWYRQILGQKVEFLVSFYNNEISEKSEIFDDQFSVERPDGSNFTLKIRSTKLEDSAMYFCASMAAYEQYFGPGTRLTVT.

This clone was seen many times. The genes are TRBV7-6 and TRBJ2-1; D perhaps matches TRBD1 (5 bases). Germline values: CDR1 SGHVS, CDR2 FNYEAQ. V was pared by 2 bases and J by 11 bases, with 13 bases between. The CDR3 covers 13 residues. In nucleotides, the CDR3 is TGTGCCAGCAGCTTACCAGGGTATAGTAAGCAGTTCTTC. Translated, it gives CASSLPGYSKQFF.

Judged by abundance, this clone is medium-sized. The CDR3 spells CASSQRASGDQQFF. DNA of the CDR3: TGTGCCAGCAGCCAGCGCGCTAGCGGGGATCAGCAGTTCTTC. The V and J genes are TRBV11-2 and TRBJ2-1; 9 bases fit TRBD2. Germline CDR1 SGHAT, CDR2 FQNNGV. The CDR3 extends over 14 amino acids. V shed 5 bases, J shed 11 bases, and the junction held 10 bases outside the gene matches.

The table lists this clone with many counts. In DNA, the CDR3 is TGTGCCAGCAGTTTTTGGCTCAGGGGGGATAGCAATCAGCCCCAGCATTTT. Translated, it gives CASSFWLRGDSNQPQHF. The gene calls are TRBV28 and TRBJ1-5; 7 bases align to TRBD1. From germline, CDR1 is MDHEN and CDR2 SYDVKM. V dropped 3 bases and J dropped 0; count of bases not matched to a gene: 8. The CDR3 is 17 residues long.

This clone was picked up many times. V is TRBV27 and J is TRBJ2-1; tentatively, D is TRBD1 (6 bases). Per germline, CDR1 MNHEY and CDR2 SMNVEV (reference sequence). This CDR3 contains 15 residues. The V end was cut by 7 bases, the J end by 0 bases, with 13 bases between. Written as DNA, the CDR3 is TGTGCCAGCACCCCGCAGGGGAGCTCCTACAATGAGCAGTTCTTC. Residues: CASTPQGSSYNEQFF.

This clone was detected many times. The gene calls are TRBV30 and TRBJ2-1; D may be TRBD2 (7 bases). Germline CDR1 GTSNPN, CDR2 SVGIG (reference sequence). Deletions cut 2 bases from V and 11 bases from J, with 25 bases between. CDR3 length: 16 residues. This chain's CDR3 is CAWSFPDGGRTMKQFF. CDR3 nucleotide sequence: TGTGCCTGGAGTTTCCCGGACGGGGGGCGTACAATGAAGCAGTTCTTC.

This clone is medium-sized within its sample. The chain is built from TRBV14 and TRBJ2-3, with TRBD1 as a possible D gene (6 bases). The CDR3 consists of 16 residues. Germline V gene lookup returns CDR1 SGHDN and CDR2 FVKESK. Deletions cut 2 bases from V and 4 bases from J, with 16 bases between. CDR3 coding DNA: TGTGCCAGCAGCCAATTCGGGCGGACAGAGGCAGATACGCAGTATTTT. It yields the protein CASSQFGRTEADTQYF.

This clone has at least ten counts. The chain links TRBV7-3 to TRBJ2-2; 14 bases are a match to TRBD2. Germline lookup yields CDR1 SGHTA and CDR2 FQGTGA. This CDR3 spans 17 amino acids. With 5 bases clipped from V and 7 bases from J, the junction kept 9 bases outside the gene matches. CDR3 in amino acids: CASSRTGTSGSGGELFF. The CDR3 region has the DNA TGTGCCAGCAGCCGTACCGGGACTAGCGGGAGCGGCGGGGAGCTGTTTTTT. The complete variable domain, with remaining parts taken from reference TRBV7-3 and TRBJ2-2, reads GAGVSQTPSNKVTEKGKYVELRCDPISGHTALYWYRQSLGQGPEFLIYFQGTGAADDSGLPNDRFFAVRPEGSVSTLKIQRTERGDSAVYLCASSRTGTSGSGGELFFGEGSRLTVL.

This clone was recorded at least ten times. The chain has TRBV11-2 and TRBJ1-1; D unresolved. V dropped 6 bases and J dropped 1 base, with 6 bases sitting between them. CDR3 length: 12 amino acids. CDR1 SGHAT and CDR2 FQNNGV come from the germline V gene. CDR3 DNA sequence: TGTGCCAGCAGGGCGGGGAACACTGAAGCTTTCTTT. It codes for CASRAGNTEAFF.

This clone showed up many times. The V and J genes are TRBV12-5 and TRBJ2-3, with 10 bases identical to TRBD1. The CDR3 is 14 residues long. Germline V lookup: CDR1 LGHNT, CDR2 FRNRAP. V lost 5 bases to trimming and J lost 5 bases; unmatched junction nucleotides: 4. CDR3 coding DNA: TGTGCTAGTGGTGACAGGGGGCTGTTAGATACGCAGTATTTT. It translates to CASGDRGLLDTQYF.

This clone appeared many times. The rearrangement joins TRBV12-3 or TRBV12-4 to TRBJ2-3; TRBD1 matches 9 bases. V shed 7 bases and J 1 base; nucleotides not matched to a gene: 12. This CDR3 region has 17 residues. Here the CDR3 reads CASTSGQGVFGTDTQYF. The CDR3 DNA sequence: TGTGCCAGCACCTCGGGACAGGGAGTCTTCGGCACAGATACGCAGTATTTT.

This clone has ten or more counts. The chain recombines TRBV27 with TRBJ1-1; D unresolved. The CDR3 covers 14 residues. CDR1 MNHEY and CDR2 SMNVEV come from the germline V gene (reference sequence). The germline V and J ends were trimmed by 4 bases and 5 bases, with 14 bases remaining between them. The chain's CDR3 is CASSSRSVWTEAFF. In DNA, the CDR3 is TGTGCCAGCAGTTCCAGGTCTGTTTGGACTGAAGCTTTCTTT.

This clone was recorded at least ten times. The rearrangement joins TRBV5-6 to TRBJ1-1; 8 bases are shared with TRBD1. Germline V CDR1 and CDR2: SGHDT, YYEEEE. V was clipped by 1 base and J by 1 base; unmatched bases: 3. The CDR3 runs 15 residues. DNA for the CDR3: TGTGCCAGCAGCTTGACAGGGGGTGGGAACACTGAAGCTTTCTTT. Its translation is CASSLTGGGNTEAFF.

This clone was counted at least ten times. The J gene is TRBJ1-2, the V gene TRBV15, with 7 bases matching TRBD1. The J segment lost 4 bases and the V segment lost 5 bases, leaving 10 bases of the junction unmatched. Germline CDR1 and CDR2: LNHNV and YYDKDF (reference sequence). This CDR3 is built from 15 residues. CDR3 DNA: TGTGCCACCAGCTTTCTACAGGGGAACCGCTATGGCTACACCTTC. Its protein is CATSFLQGNRYGYTF.